The 18 T cell receptor beta chains listed next were all sequenced from one sample in a study of identical twins. TCRdb called the 5' RACE reads again in MiXCR, with one record for every CDR3 protein. The sample lists 410,000 or so distinct CDR3 sequences, roughly 18% occurring once. The source material was naive T cells sorted from blood. The receptors stem from a man between 50 and 59 years old in good health.

This chain connects TRBV7-9 to TRBJ1-4; the D gene is possibly TRBD1 (6 bases). Germline-derived CDR1 and CDR2 are SEHNR and FQNEAQ (reference sequence). V dropped 4 bases and J dropped 8 bases, with 11 bases sitting between them. The CDR3 loop spans 13 amino acids. CDR3 DNA: TGTGCCAGCAGCTCTGACACAGGGGAAAAACTGTTTTTT. It translates to CASSSDTGEKLFF. Combining the CDR3 with reference TRBV7-9 and TRBJ1-4 gives the whole variable domain DTGVSQNPRHKITKRGQNVTFRCDPISEHNRLYWYRQTLGQGPEFLTYFQNEAQLEKSRLLSDRFSAERPKGSFSTLEIQRTEQGDSAMYLCASSSDTGEKLFFGSGTQLSVL.

This clonotype has only a few counts. CDR3 residues: CASSSADWTANFEQYF. CDR3 sequence (DNA): TGCGCCAGCAGCTCTGCGGATTGGACGGCCAACTTTGAGCAGTACTTC. The chain joins TRBV5-1 to TRBJ2-7; D is ambiguous. CDR1 and CDR2 (germline): SGHRS, YFSETQ. This CDR3 contains 16 residues. Trimming left V 3 bases short and J 7 bases short, with 23 bases between.

The chain couples TRBV5-1 to TRBJ2-6; D may match TRBD1 or TRBD2 (5 bases each). This CDR3 has 17 amino acids. Germline lookup yields CDR1 SGHRS and CDR2 YFSETQ. The V end lost 4 bases, the J end lost 2 bases, and 16 bases lay between the germline ends. CDR3 sequence reads: CASSPGRGTPGANVLTF. The CDR3 DNA reads as TGCGCCAGCAGCCCGGGACGGGGAACTCCTGGGGCCAACGTCCTGACTTTC.

This clonotype was counted a few times. The chain is built from TRBV10-2 and TRBJ2-7, with D maybe TRBD2 (5 bases). Trimming pared 3 bases from V and 0 bases from J, leaving 9 bases between. CDR3 length equals 14 residues. Germline V CDR1 and CDR2: WSHSY, SAAADI. The CDR3, as DNA: TGCGCCAGCAGTGACAGGACTCGCTCCTACGAGCAGTACTTC. Its protein is CASSDRTRSYEQYF.

The CDR3 is CASSQDLEASPLHF. CDR3 in DNA: TGCGCCAGCAGCCAAGATCTCGAGGCTTCACCCCTCCACTTT. The chain is built from TRBV4-3 and TRBJ1-6; no clear D gene. V was shortened by 0 bases and J by 9 bases, with 9 bases between the two germline ends. The CDR3 is made up of 14 amino acids. Per germline, CDR1 LGHNA and CDR2 YSLEER.

The sample holds many counts of this clonotype. This chain connects TRBV5-1 to TRBJ2-7; 12 positions match TRBD1. J was trimmed by 3 bases and V by 4 bases; bases with no gene match: 11. CDR1 is SGHRS, CDR2 YFSETQ, per germline. The CDR3 has 17 amino acids. The CDR3 coding sequence is TGCGCCAGCAGCCGGGACAGGGGGCCACGTCTCGGCTACGAGCAGTACTTC. This encodes CASSRDRGPRLGYEQYF.

This clonotype came up many times. The V call is TRBV7-8, the J call TRBJ2-6; D call uncertain. This CDR3 comprises 18 residues. Germline loops: CDR1 SGHVS, CDR2 FQNEAQ. V lost 1 base and J lost 0, with 13 bases in between. DNA of the CDR3: TGTGCCAGCAGCTTAGAAAACAGAATGGGCTCTGGGGCCAACGTCCTGACTTTC. It codes for CASSLENRMGSGANVLTF.

In its sample, this clonotype was seen many times. DNA for the CDR3: TGCAGTGCTAGAGATGCGACAGGGGTCTACAATGAGCAGTTCTTC. It is translated as CSARDATGVYNEQFF. This rearrangement joins TRBV20-1 to TRBJ2-1; 8 nucleotides line up with TRBD1. Germline V CDR1 and CDR2: DFQATT, SNEGSKA (reference sequence). After removal of 0 bases from V and 3 bases from J, the junction contained 4 bases not matched to a gene. The CDR3 spans 15 residues.

CDR3: CASSPTGGGVYEQYF. DNA for the CDR3: TGCGCCAGCAGCCCCACAGGAGGGGGCGTCTACGAGCAGTACTTC. The V call is TRBV5-1, the J call TRBJ2-7; maybe TRBD1 (7 bases). Trimming pared 4 bases from V and 3 bases from J, leaving 17 bases between. Germline CDR1 is SGHRS and CDR2 is YFSETQ. CDR3 length equals 15 residues.

V usage is TRBV5-1 and J usage is TRBJ2-1; maybe TRBD1 (5 bases). V was shortened by 4 bases and J by 1 base, with 18 bases between the two germline ends. This CDR3 is built from 17 residues. CDR1 and CDR2 (germline): SGHRS, YFSETQ. Here the CDR3 DNA reads TGCGCCAGCAGCCCAACCCCCAGGGAAGGATCCTACAATGAGCAGTTCTTC. Translated: CASSPTPREGSYNEQFF. Full variable domain (outside the CDR3, taken from reference TRBV5-1 and TRBJ2-1): KAGVTQTPRYLIKTRGQQVTLSCSPISGHRSVSWYQQTPGQGLQFLFEYFSETQRNKGNFPGRFSGRQFSNSRSEMNVSTLELGDSALYLCASSPTPREGSYNEQFFGPGTRLTVL.

This clonotype has ten or more counts. This rearrangement joins TRBV11-2 to TRBJ2-2; no definite D call. Trimming removed 2 bases from V and 0 bases from J, with 7 bases in between. The CDR3 is 15 residues long. In germline, CDR1 is SGHAT, CDR2 FQNNGV. The CDR3 spells CASSLYQANTGELFF. The CDR3 nucleotides read TGTGCCAGCAGCTTATACCAGGCGAACACCGGGGAGCTGTTTTTT.

The chain recombines TRBV10-3 with TRBJ2-1, with 12 bases aligning to TRBD1. The CDR3 length is 17 residues. CDR1 is ENHRY, CDR2 SYGVKD, per germline. Losses at the gene ends were 0 bases for V and 5 bases for J; bases not matched to a gene: 5. The CDR3 loop reads CAISESMGTGGDNEQFF. CDR3 bases: TGTGCCATCAGTGAGTCGATGGGGACAGGGGGCGACAATGAGCAGTTCTTC.

This clonotype was seen a few times. The gene calls are TRBV7-9 and TRBJ2-3; D may be TRBD2 (7 bases). Trimming took 5 bases from V and 6 from J, leaving 21 bases between them. This CDR3 comprises 16 residues. Germline V gene data show CDR1 as SEHNR and CDR2 as FQNEAQ (reference sequence). The CDR3 region is CASSISYGGPGDTQYF. As DNA, the CDR3 is TGTGCCAGCAGCATCTCCTACGGGGGGCCGGGTGATACGCAGTATTTT.

The J gene is TRBJ1-5, the V gene TRBV6-1, with 9 bases lining up with TRBD1. The germline V gene has CDR1 MNHNS and CDR2 SASEGT. The CDR3 has 13 amino acids. The V and J ends lost 10 bases and 5 bases, in that order; junction bases with no gene match: 6. The CDR3 DNA reads as TGTGCCATTCCGGGACAGGGACATCAGCCCCAGCATTTT. Its protein product is CAIPGQGHQPQHF.

The chain couples TRBV20-1 to TRBJ1-1; D is uncertain. Trimming left V 7 bases short and J 4 bases short, with 10 bases between. CDR3 length: 11 amino acids. CDR1 and CDR2 from the germline V gene are DFQATT and SNEGSKA (reference sequence). CDR3 in DNA: TGCAGTGTTCGTTTGAGCACTGAAGCTTTCTTT. Residues: CSVRLSTEAFF.

The genes are TRBV29-1 and TRBJ1-2; perhaps TRBD1 as D (5 bases). The germline gives CDR1 SQVTM, CDR2 ANQGSEA. Trimming took off 4 bases at V and 5 bases at J, with 8 bases between the two ends. The CDR3 has 11 amino acids. In DNA form, the CDR3 reads TGCAGCGTTGGACAGAGATATGGCTACACCTTC. Translated, it gives CSVGQRYGYTF.

This clonotype was observed at least ten times. The chain has TRBV6-1 and TRBJ1-2; no clear D. V lost 5 bases and J lost 4, with 14 bases in between. The CDR3 runs to 14 residues. Germline V gene lookup returns CDR1 MNHNS and CDR2 SASEGT. CDR3 sequence (DNA): TGTGCCAGCAGTAGCCCCGGAGATGGCTATGGCTACACCTTC. This encodes CASSSPGDGYGYTF.

A few counts support this clonotype. The chain carries TRBV7-8 and TRBJ2-5; D gene unclear. With 2 bases removed from V and 6 bases from J, the gap between germline ends came to 10 bases. This CDR3 contains 13 residues. Germline values: CDR1 SGHVS, CDR2 FQNEAQ. The CDR3 region has the DNA TGTGCCAGCAGCTTACTCGGGCTGAAGACCCAGTACTTC. It yields the protein CASSLLGLKTQYF.